Shown below are 30 T cell receptor beta chains from a single sample sequenced in a study of blood T cell repertoires in COVID-19. Only in-frame clones appear in the TCRdb table, and some are missing; sequencing was by immunoSEQ multiplex PCR. Among around 170,000 clones listed, around three quarters were seen once. The sequencing input was peripheral blood. These receptors came from a man between 65 and 85 years old with active or convalescent COVID-19.

The chain combines TRBV29-1 with TRBJ1-2, with D perhaps matching TRBD1 (6 bases). The ends were cut back, 6 bases at V and 5 bases at J, with 16 bases in the middle. This CDR3 comprises 13 residues. Germline V lookup: CDR1 SQVTM, CDR2 ANQGSEA. The CDR3 DNA reads as TGCAGCGTGGTACCAGGGGCGGCTTATGGCTACACCTTC. Amino acids: CSVVPGAAYGYTF.

This rearrangement joins TRBV15 to TRBJ2-1; 10 bases align to TRBD2. V trimming: 5 bases; J trimming: 7 bases; junction bases outside the gene matches: 11. The CDR3 loop spans 16 amino acids. Germline loops: CDR1 LNHNV, CDR2 YYDKDF (reference sequence). CDR3 sequence reads: CATSDPRIAGGNEQFF. The CDR3 bases are TGTGCCACCAGCGACCCTCGGATAGCGGGGGGAAATGAGCAGTTCTTC.

This clone was detected once. CDR3 loop: CASSLSSGVDSPLHF. CDR3 DNA: TGTGCCAGCAGCCTCTCGTCCGGGGTAGATTCACCCCTCCACTTT. The chain is built from TRBV6-6 and TRBJ1-6; D remains unclear. The V and J ends lost 6 bases and 8 bases respectively, with 17 bases between them. Per the germline V gene, CDR1 is MNHNY and CDR2 is SVGAGI (reference sequence). The CDR3 covers 15 residues.

This clone was recorded once. The rearrangement joins TRBV5-4 to TRBJ2-5, with D possibly matching TRBD1 (6 bases). The V end was cut by 3 bases, the J end by 2 bases, with 8 bases between. CDR3 length: 13 amino acids. Germline assignment: CDR1 SGHNT and CDR2 YYREEE (reference sequence). The CDR3 protein is CASSSDRQETQYF. The CDR3 bases are TGTGCCAGCAGCTCGGACAGACAAGAGACCCAGTACTTC. Complete variable domain (other parts from reference TRBV5-4 and TRBJ2-5): ETGVTQSPTHLIKTRGQQVTLRCSSQSGHNTVSWYQQALGQGPQFIFQYYREEENGRGNFPPRFSGLQFPNYSSELNVNALELDDSALYLCASSSDRQETQYFGPGTRLLVL.

Comment on this clone: Other DNA sequences of this sample code for an identical CDR3. The chain links TRBV18 to TRBJ1-1, with D possibly being TRBD1 (6 bases). Germline CDR1 is KGHSH and CDR2 is LQKENI. The CDR3 length is 13 residues. Trimming pared 6 bases from V and 1 base from J, leaving 9 bases between. CDR3 sequence reads: CASSLGQNTEAFF. In DNA form, the CDR3 reads TGTGCCAGCTCCCTGGGACAGAACACTGAAGCTTTCTTT.

The gene calls are TRBV7-9 and TRBJ1-1, with TRBD1 matching 7 bases. The trim removed 4 bases at V and 6 bases at J, leaving 5 bases unmatched. The CDR3 sequence is 13 residues long. Germline loops: CDR1 SEHNR, CDR2 FQNEAQ (reference sequence). The CDR3 here is CASSSAGGAEAFF. CDR3 nucleotide sequence: TGTGCCAGCAGCTCGGCAGGGGGAGCTGAAGCTTTCTTT.

The gene calls are TRBV7-9 and TRBJ2-1; 9 bases line up with TRBD2. CDR3 size: 15 residues. Germline loops: CDR1 SEHNR, CDR2 FQNEAQ (reference sequence). V shed 1 base and J 4 bases; nucleotides not matched to a gene: 2. The CDR3 bases are TGTGCCAGCAGCTTAGTAGCGGGAGAGTACAATGAGCAGTTCTTC. This codes for CASSLVAGEYNEQFF.

The chain links TRBV18 to TRBJ1-4; D uncertain. The CDR3 totals 15 residues. The V gene lost 3 bases and the J gene lost 0 bases, with 8 bases spanning the gap. Germline V gives CDR1 KGHSH, CDR2 LQKENI. This CDR3 reads CASSPGGATNEKLFF. The CDR3 DNA reads TGTGCCAGCTCACCCGGCGGGGCAACTAATGAAAAACTGTTTTTT. Together with reference TRBV18 and TRBJ1-4, the CDR3 gives the full variable domain: NAGVMQNPRHLVRRRGQEARLRCSPMKGHSHVYWYRQLPEEGLKFMVYLQKENIIDESGMPKERFSAEFPKEGPSILRIQQVVRGDSAAYFCASSPGGATNEKLFFGSGTQLSVL.

The chain employs TRBV10-2 and TRBJ1-2; 8 bases agree with TRBD1. The V gene's germline CDR1 is WSHSY and CDR2 SAAADI. The V segment lost 6 bases and the J segment 5 bases; nucleotides outside the gene matches: 2. The CDR3 has 12 residues. As DNA, the CDR3 is TGCGCCAGCAGGGGGACAGGTTATGGCTACACCTTC. It is translated as CASRGTGYGYTF.

This chain links TRBV6-5 with TRBJ2-3; D is perhaps TRBD1 (6 bases). V gave up 2 bases and J gave up 0 bases, with 12 bases separating them. The CDR3 is 16 amino acids. Germline CDR1 is MNHEY and CDR2 is SVGAGI. The CDR3 DNA reads TGTGCCAGCAGTTACCGAACAGGGTCTAGCACAGATACGCAGTATTTT. This encodes CASSYRTGSSTDTQYF.

V is TRBV10-2 and J is TRBJ2-4, with TRBD2 matching 10 bases. Germline CDR1 reads WSHSY; CDR2 reads SAAADI. CDR3 length: 13 amino acids. V shed 7 bases and J 15 bases; nucleotides not matched to a gene: 12. In DNA form, the CDR3 reads TGCGCCAGCACCTATAGCGGGGGGCCGCCCGGGTACTTC. Its protein product is CASTYSGGPPGYF.

This clone was observed a handful of times. The chain couples TRBV10-1 to TRBJ2-7; 8 bases fit TRBD1. Germline CDR1 reads WNHNN; CDR2 reads SYGVQD (reference sequence). The CDR3 is 16 amino acids. V trimming: 0 bases; J trimming: 0 bases; junction bases outside the gene matches: 4. In DNA, the CDR3 is TGCGCCAGCAGTGAGTCGACAGGGGAGGACTCCTACGAGCAGTACTTC. It translates to CASSESTGEDSYEQYF.

This chain connects TRBV15 to TRBJ2-5, with 9 bases fitting TRBD1. The germline V gene encodes CDR1 LNHNV and CDR2 YYDKDF (reference sequence). CDR3 size: 13 residues. With V trimmed by 5 bases and J by 5 bases, 3 bases remained unmatched. Here the CDR3 reads CATSGGTGETQYF. For the CDR3, the DNA is TGTGCCACCAGCGGCGGGACAGGGGAGACCCAGTACTTC.

V is TRBV19 and J is TRBJ1-1; tentative D call: TRBD1 (5 bases). Germline CDR1 LNHDA, CDR2 SQIVND (reference sequence). The CDR3 loop spans 12 amino acids. The V end was cut by 5 bases, the J end by 5 bases, with 9 bases between. The CDR3 loop reads CASSGAQTEAFF. The CDR3 bases are TGTGCCAGTAGTGGGGCTCAGACTGAAGCTTTCTTT.

V gene TRBV5-8 combines with J gene TRBJ1-2; perhaps TRBD1 as D (5 bases). The CDR3 consists of 15 residues. V lost 0 bases, J lost 2 bases, and 11 bases lay in between. CDR1 is SGHTS, CDR2 YDEGEE, per germline. The CDR3 sequence: CASSLGMEGNYGYTF. The CDR3 nucleotides are TGTGCCAGCAGCTTGGGGATGGAGGGGAACTATGGCTACACCTTC.

The genes are TRBV5-1 and TRBJ1-1; no definite D call. Germline V gives CDR1 SGHRS, CDR2 YFSETQ. The CDR3 is 14 residues long. V was trimmed by 0 bases and J by 3 bases, leaving 9 bases between them. The DNA of the CDR3 is TGCGCCAGCAGCTTGGAACCGCAGGACACTGAAGCTTTCTTT. This encodes CASSLEPQDTEAFF.

The chain carries TRBV15 and TRBJ1-5; D is unresolved. The CDR3 runs 13 residues. The ends were cut back, 7 bases at V and 3 bases at J, with 10 bases in the middle. Germline values: CDR1 LNHNV, CDR2 YYDKDF (reference sequence). This chain's CDR3 is CATKREYNQPQHF. The CDR3 DNA reads as TGTGCCACCAAGAGGGAGTACAATCAGCCCCAGCATTTT.

In DNA form, the CDR3 reads TGCGCCAGCAGCCAAGAGACAGGGGGCAAAAACATTCAGTACTTC. Protein product: CASSQETGGKNIQYF. J is TRBJ2-4 and V is TRBV4-3, with 9 bases aligning to TRBD1. The V segment lost 0 bases and the J segment 3 bases; nucleotides outside the gene matches: 0. The CDR3 spans 15 residues. CDR1 is LGHNA and CDR2 is YSLEER in the germline V gene.

This clone was detected a few times. This chain joins TRBV30 and TRBJ1-5; possible D gene TRBD1, 6 bases. Germline V gene lookup returns CDR1 GTSNPN and CDR2 SVGIG (reference sequence). There are 12 residues in the CDR3. Trimming took 7 bases from V and 3 from J, leaving 10 bases between them. The CDR3 region has the DNA TGTGCCTTTGGACAGCTCAATCAGCCCCAGCATTTT. Protein sequence: CAFGQLNQPQHF.

DNA of the CDR3: TGTGCCAGCAGCTTCCGGACAGGGGACACCGCTGGCTATGGCTACACCTTC. It specifies CASSFRTGDTAGYGYTF. The chain couples TRBV7-9 to TRBJ1-2, with TRBD1 matching 9 bases. CDR3 length: 17 residues. Germline CDR1 reads SEHNR; CDR2 reads FQNEAQ (reference sequence). The junction had 12 bases not matched to a gene; V was cut back by 3 bases and J by 4 bases.

V usage is TRBV2 and J usage is TRBJ1-1, with 12 bases that match TRBD1. J lost 5 bases, V lost 8 bases, and 9 bases had no gene match. CDR3 length equals 15 residues. Germline V gives CDR1 SNHLY, CDR2 FYNNEI. The CDR3 DNA reads TGTGCCAGCGGGGGGACAGGGGGCGAAGGAACTGAAGCTTTCTTT. It is translated as CASGGTGGEGTEAFF.

The gene calls are TRBV4-1 and TRBJ2-7; 8 nucleotides agree with TRBD1. From germline, CDR1 is MGHRA and CDR2 YSYEKL. The CDR3 is 13 residues long. V shed 3 bases, J shed 7 bases, and the junction held 5 bases outside the gene matches. CDR3 sequence: CASSHRTGTEQYF. As DNA, the CDR3 is TGCGCCAGCAGCCATCGGACAGGGACAGAGCAGTACTTC.

The rearrangement joins TRBV19 to TRBJ2-1, with 7 bases that match TRBD1. The V and J ends lost 3 bases and 6 bases, in that order; junction bases with no gene match: 5. The CDR3 is 14 residues long. CDR1 LNHDA and CDR2 SQIVND come from the germline V gene (reference sequence). The CDR3 DNA is TGTGCCAGTAGTATGGGGGACAGTATCAATGAGCAGTTCTTC. Encoded protein: CASSMGDSINEQFF.

There are many counts of this clone. The chain recombines TRBV27 with TRBJ2-1, with TRBD1 matching 9 bases. V dropped 5 bases and J dropped 5; count of bases not matched to a gene: 7. The CDR3 has 15 amino acids. Germline assignment: CDR1 MNHEY and CDR2 SMNVEV (reference sequence). CDR3 amino acids: CASSPGQGENNEQFF. The CDR3 nucleotides are TGTGCCAGCAGTCCGGGACAGGGAGAAAACAATGAGCAGTTCTTC.

This clone occurred a few times. The chain has TRBV10-1 and TRBJ2-3; weak D call: TRBD2 (8 bases). The CDR3 loop spans 16 amino acids. The V end lost 5 bases, the J end lost 2 bases, and 17 bases lay between the germline ends. Germline CDR1 WNHNN, CDR2 SYGVQD (reference sequence). Written as DNA, the CDR3 is TGCGCCAGCAGTAGCGGGAGAGGGGGCAACACAGATACGCAGTATTTT. This codes for CASSSGRGGNTDTQYF.

This clone has more than one count but fewer than ten. The chain has TRBV21-1 and TRBJ1-5; TRBD1 was called by the table and not checked on the DNA. TRBV21-1 is recorded as a pseudogene. The CDR3 is made up of 10 amino acids. The CDR3 bases are TGTGCCGGAAGACAGGAGCCCCAGCATTTT. It encodes CAGRQEPQHF.

This chain uses TRBV29-1 with TRBJ2-5, with D tentatively TRBD2 (5 bases). The CDR3 is made up of 13 amino acids. Trimming cost V 2 bases and J 5 bases, with 12 bases left between them. CDR1 SQVTM and CDR2 ANQGSEA come from the germline V gene. CDR3 residues: CSVEYGIGETQYF. CDR3 sequence (DNA): TGCAGCGTTGAATACGGGATCGGGGAGACCCAGTACTTC.

The V gene is TRBV6-1, the J gene TRBJ2-1, with a possible D match to TRBD1 (6 bases). Trimming cost V 3 bases and J 6 bases, with 12 bases left between them. The germline gives CDR1 MNHNS, CDR2 SASEGT. The CDR3 covers 14 residues. The CDR3 protein is CASSEGAGLNEQFF. CDR3 bases: TGTGCCAGCAGTGAGGGGGCAGGGCTCAATGAGCAGTTCTTC.

The chain is built from TRBV6-2 or TRBV6-3 and TRBJ1-6, with TRBD1 as a possible D gene (6 bases). In germline, CDR1 is MNHEY, CDR2 SVGEGT. The CDR3 runs to 14 residues. V shed 2 bases and J shed 4 bases, with 6 bases lying between them. CDR3 sequence (DNA): TGTGCCAGCAGTTACGGACAGTATAATTCACCCCTCCACTTT. Its translation: CASSYGQYNSPLHF.

The CDR3 loop reads CASSLDRGYEQYF. The CDR3 DNA follows: TGTGCCAGCAGCTTGGACAGGGGTTACGAGCAGTACTTC. The genes are TRBV5-6 and TRBJ2-7; 7 bases are a match to TRBD1. This CDR3 comprises 13 residues. Germline V gene data show CDR1 as SGHDT and CDR2 as YYEEEE. V lost 0 bases to trimming and J lost 4 bases; unmatched junction nucleotides: 1. The whole variable domain, filled in from reference TRBV5-6 and TRBJ2-7, reads DAGVTQSPTHLIKTRGQQVTLRCSPKSGHDTVSWYQQALGQGPQFIFQYYEEEERQRGNFPDRFSGHQFPNYSSELNVNALLLGDSALYLCASSLDRGYEQYFGPGTRLTVT.